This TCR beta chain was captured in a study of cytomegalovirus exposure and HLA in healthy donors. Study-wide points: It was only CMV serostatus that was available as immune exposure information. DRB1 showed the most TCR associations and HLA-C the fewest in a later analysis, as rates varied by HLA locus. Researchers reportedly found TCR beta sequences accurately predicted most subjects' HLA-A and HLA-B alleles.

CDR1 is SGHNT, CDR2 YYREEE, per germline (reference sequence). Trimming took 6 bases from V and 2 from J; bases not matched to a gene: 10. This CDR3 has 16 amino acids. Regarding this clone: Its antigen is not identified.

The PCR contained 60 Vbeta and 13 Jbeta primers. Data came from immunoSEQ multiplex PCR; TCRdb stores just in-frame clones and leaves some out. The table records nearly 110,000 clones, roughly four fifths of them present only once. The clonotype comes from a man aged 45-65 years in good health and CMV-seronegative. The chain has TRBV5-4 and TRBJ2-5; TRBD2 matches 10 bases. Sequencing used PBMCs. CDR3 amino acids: CASTSPTSGEQETQYF. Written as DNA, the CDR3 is TGTGCCAGCACCTCCCCCACTAGCGGGGAGCAAGAGACCCAGTACTTC.